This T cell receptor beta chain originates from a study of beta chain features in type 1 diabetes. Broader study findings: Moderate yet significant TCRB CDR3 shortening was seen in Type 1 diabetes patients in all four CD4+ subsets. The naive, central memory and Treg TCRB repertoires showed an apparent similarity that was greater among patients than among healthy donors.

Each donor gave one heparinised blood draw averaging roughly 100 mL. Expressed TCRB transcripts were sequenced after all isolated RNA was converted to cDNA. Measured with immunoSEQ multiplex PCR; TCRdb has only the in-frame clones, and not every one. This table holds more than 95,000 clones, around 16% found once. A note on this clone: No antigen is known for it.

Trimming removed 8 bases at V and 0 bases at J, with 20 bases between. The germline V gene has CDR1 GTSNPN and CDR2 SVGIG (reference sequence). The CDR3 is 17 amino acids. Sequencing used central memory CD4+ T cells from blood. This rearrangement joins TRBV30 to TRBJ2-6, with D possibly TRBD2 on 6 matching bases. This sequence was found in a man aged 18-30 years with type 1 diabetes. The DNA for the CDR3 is TGTGCCAGCAGCTTATTGCGGGATTCCTCTGGGGCCAACGTCCTGACTTTC. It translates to CASSLLRDSSGANVLTF.